Below, 27 T cell receptor beta chains from the same sample are listed, as sequenced in a study of molecular identifiers for immune sequencing clone quantification. TCRdb re-called the PCR reads with MiXCR, one entry per CDR3 protein. The sample records 85,000 to 100,000 distinct CDR3 sequences, more than 20% being singletons. Sequences were obtained from naive CD8+ T cells from blood, with Jurkat cell RNA spiked in. As to subset: FACS-sorted CD8+CD4-CCR7+CD45RA+ naive T cells. The receptor source for this set is a human donor in good health. Some libraries in this study had Jurkat cell RNA spiked in.

This clonotype was found a few times. The chain combines TRBV18 with TRBJ2-5, with TRBD1 identical over 8 bases. The CDR3 consists of 14 residues. Germline trimming cut 5 bases from V and 2 bases from J; bases unmatched to any gene: 4. The germline V gene has CDR1 KGHSH and CDR2 LQKENI. In DNA, the CDR3 is TGTGCCAGCTCAGTAACAGGGGGGCAAGAGACCCAGTACTTC. Translation: CASSVTGGQETQYF. The entire variable domain, with the rest obtained from reference TRBV18 and TRBJ2-5, is as follows: NAGVMQNPRHLVRRRGQEARLRCSPMKGHSHVYWYRQLPEEGLKFMVYLQKENIIDESGMPKERFSAEFPKEGPSILRIQQVVRGDSAAYFCASSVTGGQETQYFGPGTRLLVL.

The chain recombines TRBV27 with TRBJ2-1, with a tentative D call TRBD2 (6 bases). Trimming stripped 6 bases from V and 1 base from J, with 13 bases between. The germline V gene has CDR1 MNHEY and CDR2 SMNVEV (reference sequence). The CDR3 consists of 15 residues. CDR3 in DNA: TGTGCCAGCAGCTTAGGAGGGCAGTCCTACAATGAGCAGTTCTTC. Protein sequence: CASSLGGQSYNEQFF.

This clonotype was counted at least ten times. The V call is TRBV29-1, the J call TRBJ2-7, with TRBD2 identical over 8 bases. Trimming at V came to 1 base and at J to 3 bases, leaving 11 bases not matched to a gene. The CDR3 extends over 16 amino acids. Germline V gene sequence: CDR1 SQVTM, CDR2 ANQGSEA. CDR3 sequence reads: CSVEGSREGQIYEQYF. The CDR3, as DNA: TGCAGCGTTGAAGGCTCCCGGGAGGGGCAGATCTACGAGCAGTACTTC.

This clonotype was detected ten times or more. The rearrangement links TRBV28 to TRBJ1-1; the D is unclear. CDR1 and CDR2 (germline): MDHEN, SYDVKM. The length of the CDR3 is 14 residues. The V end lost 1 base, the J end lost 7 bases, and 13 bases lay between the germline ends. CDR3 in amino acids: CASSLLIARHEAFF. The CDR3 DNA reads as TGTGCCAGCAGTTTATTAATCGCCCGTCATGAAGCTTTCTTT.

In this sample, this clonotype turned up once. This sequence may be a read error, since a much larger clone differs from it by one base. The genes are TRBV20-1 and TRBJ2-7; D is unresolved. CDR1 and CDR2 (germline): DFQATT, SNEGSKA (reference sequence). This CDR3 has 10 amino acids. The CDR3 DNA reads TGCAGTGCTCGAACTTACGAGCAGTCCTTC. Residues: CSARTYEQSF.

This clonotype was counted only a few times. The V gene is TRBV5-1, the J gene TRBJ2-7; 11 bases line up with TRBD2. Trimming removed 6 bases from V and 0 bases from J; junction bases left unmatched: 5. Per the germline V gene, CDR1 is SGHRS and CDR2 is YFSETQ. This CDR3 is built from 15 residues. DNA of the CDR3: TGCGCCAGCAAAACTAGCGGGGGAAGCTCCTACGAGCAGTACTTC. Translation gives CASKTSGGSSYEQYF.

The sample holds many counts of this clonotype. The chain carries TRBV19 and TRBJ2-1; possibly TRBD1 for D (6 bases). This CDR3 comprises 13 residues. Between the trimmed V and J ends, which lost 5 bases and 6 bases, there was a span of 11 bases. Germline loops: CDR1 LNHDA, CDR2 SQIVND (reference sequence). In nucleotides, the CDR3 is TGTGCCAGTAGTTTACAGGGTCCCAATGAGCAGTTCTTC. Translated, it gives CASSLQGPNEQFF. The full variable domain, with the rest looked up from reference TRBV19 and TRBJ2-1, is DGGITQSPKYLFRKEGQNVTLSCEQNLNHDAMYWYRQDPGQGLRLIYYSQIVNDFQKGDIAEGYSVSREKKESFPLTVTSAQKNPTAFYLCASSLQGPNEQFFGPGTRLTVL.

This clonotype was found many times. The chain has TRBV5-1 and TRBJ2-1, with 7 bases that match TRBD2. This CDR3 has 14 residues. CDR1 SGHRS and CDR2 YFSETQ come from the germline V gene. With 2 bases clipped from V and 4 bases from J, the junction kept 3 bases outside the gene matches. The CDR3 coding sequence is TGCGCCAGCAGCTTAGCGGGGCCTTACAATGAGCAGTTCTTC. It is translated as CASSLAGPYNEQFF. The full variable domain, rest sourced from reference TRBV5-1 and TRBJ2-1, is KAGVTQTPRYLIKTRGQQVTLSCSPISGHRSVSWYQQTPGQGLQFLFEYFSETQRNKGNFPGRFSGRQFSNSRSEMNVSTLELGDSALYLCASSLAGPYNEQFFGPGTRLTVL.

With regard to this clonotype: This could be a read error, since a much larger clone is one nucleotide away. The chain is built from TRBV27 and TRBJ1-3; D unclear. CDR1 is MNHEY and CDR2 is SMNVEV in the germline V gene (reference sequence). This CDR3 spans 13 amino acids. The CDR3 here is CVSSLSWGNTIYF. DNA of the CDR3: TGTGTCAGCAGTTTATCGTGGGGAAACACCATATATTTT.

This clonotype was recorded many times. V and J are TRBV11-2 and TRBJ2-3; 11 nucleotides match TRBD2. Germline CDR1 is SGHAT and CDR2 is FQNNGV. Trimming at V came to 4 bases and at J to 5 bases, leaving 8 bases not matched to a gene. This CDR3 is 16 amino acids long. The CDR3 loop reads CASSSYPSGRQDTQYF. CDR3 sequence (DNA): TGTGCCAGCAGCTCCTACCCTAGCGGGAGGCAAGATACGCAGTATTTT. The entire variable domain, with the rest obtained from reference TRBV11-2 and TRBJ2-3, is as follows: EAGVAQSPRYKIIEKRQSVAFWCNPISGHATLYWYQQILGQGPKLLIQFQNNGVVDDSQLPKDRFSAERLKGVDSTLKIQPAKLEDSAVYLCASSSYPSGRQDTQYFGPGTRLTVL.

The sample holds many counts of this clonotype. The chain has TRBV30 and TRBJ2-7, with 7 bases aligning to TRBD2. Looked up from germline, CDR1 is GTSNPN and CDR2 is SVGIG (reference sequence). The CDR3 covers 12 residues. V lost 0 bases, J lost 6 bases, and 2 bases stayed unmatched. The CDR3 here is CAWSVGEGEQYF. The CDR3 nucleotides read TGTGCCTGGAGTGTAGGGGAGGGCGAGCAGTACTTC.

This clonotype was counted between two and nine times. The chain is built from TRBV4-1 and TRBJ2-7; 13 nucleotides match TRBD2. Germline V gene sequence: CDR1 MGHRA, CDR2 YSYEKL. V dropped 1 base and J dropped 3; count of bases not matched to a gene: 12. The CDR3 has 19 residues. The CDR3 bases are TGCGCCAGCAGCCAAGGCCAAGGACTAGCGGGGGAGGGGGGCTACGAGCAGTACTTC. It translates to CASSQGQGLAGEGGYEQYF.

This clonotype was counted between two and nine times. A read error is possible here, since a much larger clone lies one base away. The CDR3 DNA reads as TGTGCCAGCAGTCCCCCGTGGCAGGGAGGAACTGAAGCTTTCTTT. Protein sequence: CASSPPWQGGTEAFF. This chain uses TRBV6-2 or TRBV6-3 with TRBJ1-1, with a tentative D call TRBD1 (5 bases). V was shortened by 5 bases and J by 5 bases, with 18 bases between the two germline ends. CDR3 length: 15 amino acids. Germline V lookup: CDR1 MNHEY, CDR2 SVGEGT.

The sample holds many counts of this clonotype. V and J are TRBV29-1 and TRBJ2-3; D remains unclear. Per the germline V gene, CDR1 is SQVTM and CDR2 is ANQGSEA. CDR3 length: 14 residues. V was cut by 6 bases and J by 2 bases, with 15 bases left in between. The CDR3 is CSVGTELLTDTQYF. The CDR3 DNA follows: TGCAGCGTCGGAACGGAGCTTCTCACAGATACGCAGTATTTT.

This clonotype has ten or more counts. The chain has TRBV6-6 and TRBJ1-4; D gene unclear. Per germline, CDR1 MNHNY and CDR2 SVGAGI (reference sequence). The CDR3 spans 14 residues. Trimming took off 2 bases at V and 8 bases at J, with 12 bases between the two ends. Here the CDR3 reads CASSYTLADEKLFF. CDR3 DNA: TGTGCCAGCAGTTACACCCTCGCCGACGAAAAACTGTTTTTT.

Only one count was recorded for this clonotype. This chain uses TRBV27 with TRBJ1-1; D is ambiguous. This CDR3 spans 13 amino acids. Germline V gives CDR1 MNHEY, CDR2 SMNVEV (reference sequence). The V and J ends lost 6 bases and 3 bases respectively, with 11 bases between them. The CDR3 here is CASSPFMDTEAFF. As DNA, the CDR3 is TGTGCCAGCAGCCCATTTATGGACACTGAAGCTTTCTTT.

CDR3 nucleotides: TGTGCCAGCAGCTTAGGTGGACTAGCGGGGGACTACAATGAGCAGTTCTTC. It yields the protein CASSLGGLAGDYNEQFF. The gene calls are TRBV11-2 and TRBJ2-1; 13 positions match TRBD2. Germline loops: CDR1 SGHAT, CDR2 FQNNGV. The CDR3 extends over 17 amino acids. J gave up 3 bases and V 1 base, and 3 bases lay outside the gene matches.

This clonotype has at least ten counts. V gene TRBV30 combines with J gene TRBJ2-5; D is ambiguous. Germline CDR1 reads GTSNPN; CDR2 reads SVGIG (reference sequence). V lost 0 bases and J lost 3, with 11 bases in between. The CDR3 runs to 14 residues. For the CDR3, the DNA is TGTGCCTGGAGTGTACAGACCAGTGAAGAGACCCAGTACTTC. It is translated as CAWSVQTSEETQYF.

This clonotype was seen a handful of times. The V call is TRBV5-6, the J call TRBJ2-1; 7 bases agree with TRBD1. V lost 3 bases, J lost 4 bases, and 4 bases stayed unmatched. Germline CDR1 is SGHDT and CDR2 is YYEEEE. The CDR3 runs to 14 residues. CDR3 coding DNA: TGTGCCAGCAGCTACCGGGACAGATACAATGAGCAGTTCTTC. Its protein is CASSYRDRYNEQFF.

The sample holds many counts of this clonotype. V and J are TRBV29-1 and TRBJ2-5, with 9 bases matching TRBD2. Germline assignment: CDR1 SQVTM and CDR2 ANQGSEA. V gave up 0 bases and J gave up 5 bases; unmatched junction bases: 7. This CDR3 is built from 15 residues. The CDR3 sequence: CSVEEVSGSVETQYF. The CDR3 DNA follows: TGCAGCGTTGAAGAGGTTAGCGGGAGTGTTGAGACCCAGTACTTC.

This clonotype has only a few counts. CDR3 DNA: TGTGCCAGCAGTTATGAGGGGAACTACGAGCAGTACTTC. This sequence encodes CASSYEGNYEQYF. The rearrangement links TRBV6-5 to TRBJ2-7; D is possibly TRBD1 or TRBD2 (5 bases each). Trimming took off 3 bases at V and 3 bases at J, with 9 bases between the two ends. The CDR3 is 13 amino acids. Germline CDR1 and CDR2: MNHEY and SVGAGI.

The rearrangement joins TRBV13 to TRBJ1-2; a weak D match, TRBD1 (5 bases). CDR1 PRHDT and CDR2 FYEKMQ come from the germline V gene (reference sequence). Trimming removed 5 bases at V and 1 base at J, with 14 bases between. The CDR3 totals 15 residues. The CDR3, as DNA: TGTGCCAGCAGCCCCGGGGCGAGCCTTAACTATGGCTACACCTTC. Protein: CASSPGASLNYGYTF. The full variable domain, with the rest looked up from reference TRBV13 and TRBJ1-2, is AAGVIQSPRHLIKEKRETATLKCYPIPRHDTVYWYQQGPGQDPQFLISFYEKMQSDKGSIPDRFSAQQFSDYHSELNMSSLELGDSALYFCASSPGASLNYGYTFGSGTRLTVV.

The V call is TRBV25-1, the J call TRBJ2-5; no clear D. The CDR3 extends over 14 amino acids. Germline CDR1 and CDR2: MGHDK and SYGVNS. V was cut by 1 base and J by 2 bases, with 8 bases left in between. The CDR3: CASSEWKEQETQYF. For the CDR3, the DNA is TGTGCCAGCAGTGAATGGAAGGAGCAAGAGACCCAGTACTTC.

For this clonotype: This clone may be a read error of a much larger clone one base away. The conserved phenylalanine or tryptophan is not found at the CDR3 terminus, so this likely reflects a read error. V usage is TRBV12-3 or TRBV12-4 and J usage is TRBJ2-2, with 9 bases that match TRBD2. The CDR3 is 16 amino acids. V lost 3 bases and J lost 13; bases outside the gene matches: 15. The CDR3 region is CASSFGSGGNQGALFS. In DNA, the CDR3 is TGTGCCAGCAGTTTTGGGAGCGGGGGGAACCAAGGAGCGCTGTTTTCT.

A remark on this clonotype: This sequence may be a read error, since a much larger clone differs from it by one base. The chain carries TRBV11-2 and TRBJ2-1; no reliable D call. The length of the CDR3 is 16 residues. The V gene lost 5 bases and the J gene lost 8 bases, with 22 bases spanning the gap. The germline V gene encodes CDR1 SGHAT and CDR2 FQNNGV. The CDR3 nucleotides are TGTGCCAGCAGCACGGCGCCAAGCCAGCTTACATATGAGCAGTTCTTC. This codes for CASSTAPSQLTYEQFF.

This clonotype occurred a few times. CDR3 bases: TGCAGCGTTGATCAGGGAAGCTCCTACAATGAGCAGTTCTTC. This encodes CSVDQGSSYNEQFF. The J gene is TRBJ2-1, the V gene TRBV29-1, with D possibly matching TRBD1 (5 bases). Germline V gene sequence: CDR1 SQVTM, CDR2 ANQGSEA. This CDR3 region has 14 residues. Trimming removed 3 bases at V and 0 bases at J, with 9 bases between.

This chain links TRBV19 with TRBJ2-2; D is possibly TRBD1 or TRBD2 (5 bases each). The V and J ends lost 6 bases and 7 bases respectively, with 15 bases between them. This CDR3 is built from 14 residues. Germline V lookup: CDR1 LNHDA, CDR2 SQIVND (reference sequence). The CDR3, as DNA: TGTGCCAGTAGCCAGAGGGGACGGGGCGGGGAGCTGTTTTTT. This codes for CASSQRGRGGELFF.